The 30 T cell receptor beta chains below all came from one sample that was sequenced in a study of CD8+CD57+ T cells in acquired aplastic anemia listed by TCRdb under 2018. Sequenced using an Illumina HiSeq 2000. Genomic DNA served as template for TCR beta VDJ combination and CDR3 sequence profiling. Using fastp at Q25 and MiXCR, TCRdb reprocessed the public reads and kept productive beta chains. Entries that share a CDR3 protein sequence are merged under the most common genes and DNA. The sample includes under 200,000 distinct CDR3 sequences, with under 70% observed a single time. Around 46% of the sample is in the top ten clones. The sequenced sample was sorted CD4+, CD8+, or CD8+CD57+ T cells (not recorded which) from PBMCs. The receptors shown here come from a human donor with severe aplastic anemia or a healthy control (not recorded which).

The chain recombines TRBV2 with TRBJ2-7, with D perhaps being TRBD1 or TRBD2 (5 bases each). The CDR3 is 12 residues long. V lost 6 bases, J lost 7 bases, and 13 bases lay in between. Germline CDR1 is SNHLY and CDR2 is FYNNEI. The CDR3 reads CASRGQWGEQYF. CDR3 DNA sequence: TGTGCCAGCAGGGGGCAATGGGGGGAGCAGTACTTC. Filled out from reference TRBV2 and TRBJ2-7, the complete variable domain reads EPEVTQTPSHQVTQMGQEVILRCVPISNHLYFYWYRQILGQKVEFLVSFYNNEISEKSEIFDDQFSVERPDGSNFTLKIRSTKLEDSAMYFCASRGQWGEQYFGPGTRLTVT.

Written as DNA, the CDR3 is TGCGCCAGCAGCTTCGGGGGGAAAGAGACCCAGTACTTC. Amino acids: CASSFGGKETQYF. The V and J genes are TRBV5-1 and TRBJ2-5; 7 bases fit TRBD2. The junction had 1 base not matched to a gene; V was cut back by 2 bases and J by 3 bases. The CDR3 spans 13 residues. Germline V CDR1 and CDR2: SGHRS, YFSETQ.

V usage is TRBV19 and J usage is TRBJ2-1; the D is unclear. Germline CDR1 and CDR2: LNHDA and SQIVND (reference sequence). The CDR3 sequence is 15 residues long. V lost 0 bases to trimming and J lost 5 bases, with 11 bases between them. The CDR3 reads CASSIDLDRDNEQFF. As DNA, the CDR3 is TGTGCCAGTAGTATAGACCTGGACCGTGACAATGAGCAGTTCTTC.

V is TRBV24-1 and J is TRBJ2-1; D unclear. The CDR3 has 12 amino acids. Trimming took 6 bases from V and 3 from J, leaving 5 bases between them. The germline CDR1 and CDR2 sequences are KGHDR and SFDVKD. The CDR3 sequence: CATSSLYNEQFF. CDR3 sequence (DNA): TGTGCCACCAGTTCGCTCTACAATGAGCAGTTCTTC.

This clonotype was recorded at least ten times. The CDR3 sequence is CASSFRLAVAYEQYF. The CDR3 nucleotides are TGTGCCAGCAGTTTTAGGCTAGCGGTAGCCTACGAGCAGTACTTC. The chain recombines TRBV27 with TRBJ2-7; 7 bases are a match to TRBD2. The length of the CDR3 is 15 residues. From germline, CDR1 is MNHEY and CDR2 SMNVEV (reference sequence). The junction had 7 bases not matched to a gene; V was cut back by 3 bases and J by 2 bases.

This clonotype has at least ten counts. The gene calls are TRBV9 and TRBJ2-3; D ambiguous. This CDR3 contains 11 residues. The V end was cut by 7 bases, the J end by 7 bases, with 10 bases between. CDR1 and CDR2 (germline): SGDLS, YYNGEE. This CDR3 is CASESGYTQYF. The CDR3 nucleotides are TGTGCCAGCGAAAGTGGGTATACGCAGTATTTT.

The rearrangement links TRBV6-5 to TRBJ1-1, with D maybe TRBD1 (6 bases). The V end was cut by 4 bases, the J end by 3 bases, with 15 bases between. CDR1 and CDR2 (germline): MNHEY, SVGAGI. There are 15 residues in the CDR3. The CDR3 sequence: CASSSKGGLYTEAFF. The CDR3 DNA reads as TGTGCCAGCAGTTCTAAGGGGGGGCTGTACACTGAAGCTTTCTTT.

Concerning this clonotype itself: Mismatch with germline at one junction end may stem from a read error. The chain is built from TRBV9 and TRBJ2-2, with D maybe TRBD2 (5 bases). Germline CDR1 is SGDLS and CDR2 is YYNGEE. The CDR3 spans 17 residues. The CDR3 here is CASSSNYRLMNTGEPFF. The CDR3, as DNA: TGTGCCAGCAGCTCAAACTACCGACTTATGAACACCGGGGAGCCGTTTTTT.

The chain recombines TRBV20-1 with TRBJ2-2; 8 bases map to TRBD2. Losses at the gene ends were 4 bases for V and 0 bases for J; bases not matched to a gene: 1. This CDR3 contains 14 residues. Per germline, CDR1 DFQATT and CDR2 SNEGSKA (reference sequence). The CDR3 loop reads CSANSGANTGELFF. The DNA for the CDR3 is TGCAGTGCTAATAGCGGGGCGAACACCGGGGAGCTGTTTTTT.

The chain employs TRBV19 and TRBJ1-3, with D perhaps TRBD1 (5 bases). The CDR3 extends over 14 amino acids. V dropped 7 bases and J dropped 0 bases, with 10 bases sitting between them. CDR1 is LNHDA, CDR2 SQIVND, per germline (reference sequence). This CDR3 reads CASNRQNSGNTIYF. The CDR3 DNA reads TGTGCCAGTAACCGACAGAACTCTGGAAACACCATATATTTT.

This clonotype appeared many times. J is TRBJ2-5 and V is TRBV2; maybe TRBD2 (6 bases). The length of the CDR3 is 13 residues. Per the germline V gene, CDR1 is SNHLY and CDR2 is FYNNEI. V lost 5 bases, J lost 5 bases, and 12 bases lay in between. Here the CDR3 DNA reads TGTGCCAGCAGTCCGGAGGGATGGGAGACCCAGTACTTC. Translated, it gives CASSPEGWETQYF.

Points on this clonotype: Mismatch with germline at one junction end may stem from a read error. The rearrangement joins TRBV5-1 to TRBJ2-7; D remains ambiguous. CDR3 length equals 13 residues. Germline lookup yields CDR1 SGHRS and CDR2 YFSETQ. The CDR3 sequence is CASSLTPRVSQHF. The CDR3 region has the DNA TGCGCCAGCAGCTTGACCCCCCGGGTTAGCCAACACTTC.

This clonotype was picked up a small number of times. V gene TRBV10-3 combines with J gene TRBJ1-4; 9 bases align to TRBD1. Losses at the gene ends were 3 bases for V and 8 bases for J; bases not matched to a gene: 7. From germline, CDR1 is ENHRY and CDR2 SYGVKD. The length of the CDR3 is 15 residues. This CDR3 is CAISDSGTGNEKLFF. In DNA, the CDR3 is TGTGCCATCAGTGATTCCGGGACAGGGAACGAAAAACTGTTTTTT.

This clonotype showed up many times. The CDR3 is CASSIGPGNQPQHF. CDR3 coding DNA: TGTGCCAGCAGTATAGGCCCAGGGAATCAGCCCCAGCATTTT. The genes are TRBV27 and TRBJ1-5; possible D gene TRBD1, 5 bases. Germline V gene lookup returns CDR1 MNHEY and CDR2 SMNVEV (reference sequence). V was trimmed by 5 bases and J by 4 bases, leaving 12 bases between them. The CDR3 runs 14 residues.

V and J are TRBV9 and TRBJ2-7; 13 bases align to TRBD2. V gave up 4 bases and J gave up 0 bases; unmatched junction bases: 10. CDR1 SGDLS and CDR2 YYNGEE come from the germline V gene. The CDR3 covers 18 residues. The CDR3 sequence is CASSPTSGGATSSYEQYF. Here the CDR3 DNA reads TGTGCCAGCAGCCCAACTAGCGGGGGGGCCACCAGCTCCTACGAGCAGTACTTC.

The chain combines TRBV15 with TRBJ2-5; D perhaps matches TRBD1 (5 bases). CDR3 length: 13 amino acids. Trimming shortened V by 6 bases and J by 0 bases, and 8 bases separated the two germline ends. From germline, CDR1 is LNHNV and CDR2 YYDKDF (reference sequence). The DNA of the CDR3 is TGTGCCACCAGTAACAGGCACCAAGAGACCCAGTACTTC. It codes for CATSNRHQETQYF. Supplemented by reference TRBV15 and TRBJ2-5, the full variable domain reads DAMVIQNPRYQVTQFGKPVTLSCSQTLNHNVMYWYQQKSSQAPKLLFHYYDKDFNNEADTPDNFQSRRPNTSFCFLDIRSPGLGDTAMYLCATSNRHQETQYFGPGTRLLVL.

This clonotype was detected only a few times. V gene TRBV25-1 combines with J gene TRBJ2-7; 11 nucleotides align to TRBD2. The CDR3 spans 13 residues. Germline lookup yields CDR1 MGHDK and CDR2 SYGVNS. V dropped 4 bases and J dropped 9; count of bases not matched to a gene: 5. CDR3 DNA: TGTGCCAGCAGTGTCGCTAGCGGGAGGTCGCAGTACTTC. It yields the protein CASSVASGRSQYF.

This clonotype was picked up many times. V usage is TRBV7-9 and J usage is TRBJ1-4, with TRBD1 identical over 9 bases. Trimming cost V 5 bases and J 1 base; bases outside gene matches: 11. This CDR3 is built from 18 residues. Germline V gene lookup returns CDR1 SEHNR and CDR2 FQNEAQ (reference sequence). The CDR3 nucleotides are TGTGCCAGCAGCCCCGTCCCGGGACAGGGAGGAACTAATGAAAAACTGTTTTTT. Its protein product is CASSPVPGQGGTNEKLFF.

In this sample, this clonotype turned up a few times. J is TRBJ2-1 and V is TRBV5-5, with TRBD1 matching over 9 bases. Trimming removed 4 bases from V and 3 bases from J; junction bases left unmatched: 5. Germline V lookup: CDR1 SGHKS, CDR2 YYEKEE (reference sequence). This CDR3 is 15 amino acids long. The DNA for the CDR3 is TGTGCCAGCAGCCCTGCGGGACAGGGCTACAATGAGCAGTTCTTC. Its protein is CASSPAGQGYNEQFF.

The genes are TRBV5-1 and TRBJ1-4, with D uncertain. The CDR3 contains 13 residues. V lost 7 bases to trimming and J lost 5 bases, with 12 bases between them. The germline CDR1 and CDR2 sequences are SGHRS and YFSETQ. The DNA of the CDR3 is TGCGCCAGCCGTTCGTCGGGGAATGAAAAACTGTTTTTT. This gives the protein CASRSSGNEKLFF.

Many counts were recorded for this clonotype. The chain has TRBV24-1 and TRBJ1-1; possibly TRBD1 for D (5 bases). This CDR3 is 15 amino acids long. From germline, CDR1 is KGHDR and CDR2 SFDVKD. Trimming cost V 1 base and J 1 base, with 9 bases left between them. In DNA, the CDR3 is TGTGCCACCAGTGATTTTAGCCAGGGGAACACTGAAGCTTTCTTT. Translating gives CATSDFSQGNTEAFF.

CDR3 DNA: TGTGCCAGCAGCCGGAATTCACCCCTCCACTTT. Translated: CASSRNSPLHF. V usage is TRBV7-9 and J usage is TRBJ1-6; no firm D call. The CDR3 length is 11 residues. V was clipped by 5 bases and J by 7 bases, with 3 bases between them. Germline V gives CDR1 SEHNR, CDR2 FQNEAQ (reference sequence).

In its sample, this clonotype was seen a few times. The V call is TRBV20-1, the J call TRBJ2-7, with TRBD1 matching 10 bases. This CDR3 has 12 residues. Trimming took 3 bases from V and 6 from J; bases not matched to a gene: 2. Germline CDR1 and CDR2: DFQATT and SNEGSKA (reference sequence). In DNA, the CDR3 is TGCAGTGCTAGGTGGACAGGGGGCGAGCAGTACTTC. As protein: CSARWTGGEQYF.

A remark on this clonotype: The final CDR3 position lacks the conserved phenylalanine or tryptophan, pointing to a likely read error. The chain employs TRBV20-1 and TRBJ2-5; 14 positions agree with TRBD2. The CDR3 length is 15 residues. Trimming removed 1 base from V and 2 bases from J; junction bases left unmatched: 0. Germline loops: CDR1 DFQATT, CDR2 SNEGSKA (reference sequence). This chain's CDR3 is CSARGLAGGQETQYI. The CDR3, as DNA: TGCAGTGCTAGAGGACTAGCGGGGGGGCAAGAGACCCAGTACATC.

J is TRBJ2-7 and V is TRBV10-1; 7 bases agree with TRBD2. The junction had 5 bases not matched to a gene; V was cut back by 6 bases and J by 6 bases. This CDR3 is built from 12 residues. The germline V gene has CDR1 WNHNN and CDR2 SYGVQD (reference sequence). CDR3: CASSHIAGEQYF. The DNA for the CDR3 is TGCGCCAGCAGCCATATAGCGGGCGAGCAGTACTTC.

The J gene is TRBJ2-1, the V gene TRBV7-8; D uncertain. The CDR3 loop spans 13 amino acids. Germline CDR1 SGHVS, CDR2 FQNEAQ. Trimming stripped 2 bases from V and 9 bases from J, with 11 bases between. For the CDR3, the DNA is TGTGCCAGCAGCTTAATTTCTCGCCCTGAGCAGTTCTTC. Protein: CASSLISRPEQFF.

The chain employs TRBV7-2 and TRBJ2-5; D may be TRBD2 (5 bases). The length of the CDR3 is 15 residues. V was pared by 1 base and J by 1 base, with 10 bases between. Germline CDR1 reads SGHTA; CDR2 reads FQGNSA. The CDR3 coding sequence is TGTGCCAGCAGCTTAGGTAATAGCGCCCAAGAGACCCAGTACTTC. Translating gives CASSLGNSAQETQYF.

The V and J genes are TRBV9 and TRBJ2-3, with TRBD2 matching 7 bases. CDR3 size: 18 residues. With 0 bases clipped from V and 1 base from J, the junction kept 11 bases outside the gene matches. Germline assignment: CDR1 SGDLS and CDR2 YYNGEE. CDR3 loop: CASSVEGTGGVGTDTQYF. CDR3 DNA sequence: TGTGCCAGCAGCGTAGAGGGGACGGGGGGAGTCGGCACAGATACGCAGTATTTT. Together with reference TRBV9 and TRBJ2-3, the CDR3 gives the full variable domain: DSGVTQTPKHLITATGQRVTLRCSPRSGDLSVYWYQQSLDQGLQFLIQYYNGEERAKGNILERFSAQQFPDLHSELNLSSLELGDSALYFCASSVEGTGGVGTDTQYFGPGTRLTVL.

V is TRBV7-9 and J is TRBJ2-1, with D maybe TRBD1 (6 bases). The germline CDR1 and CDR2 sequences are SEHNR and FQNEAQ (reference sequence). V shed 7 bases and J shed 1 base, with 11 bases lying between them. The CDR3 covers 14 residues. CDR3 residues: CASTGQTSYNEQFF. CDR3 nucleotide sequence: TGTGCCAGCACCGGACAGACATCCTACAATGAGCAGTTCTTC.

Remarks on this clonotype: In this CDR3 the conserved last residue, phenylalanine or tryptophan, is missing, so a read error is likely. The chain uses TRBV24-1 and TRBJ2-1; D may be TRBD2 (7 bases). Trimming shortened V by 5 bases and J by 8 bases, and 18 bases separated the two germline ends. This CDR3 has 15 amino acids. Germline values: CDR1 KGHDR, CDR2 SFDVKD. The CDR3 sequence is CATSATGLRGDEQFL. For the CDR3, the DNA is TGTGCCACCAGTGCCACGGGACTAAGGGGGGATGAGCAGTTCCTC.